What follows are 15 T cell receptor beta chains derived from one specimen sequenced in a study of cytomegalovirus exposure and HLA in healthy donors. The PCR employed 60 Vbeta primers together with 13 Jbeta primers. Generated by immunoSEQ multiplex PCR, the TCRdb table keeps only in-frame clones and is missing some. The repertoire holds roughly 190,000 clones, roughly four fifths seen once, with about 3.4% in the top ten. The material sequenced was PBMCs. The source is a man between 40 and 49 years old in good health and CMV-seropositive.

The chain links TRBV7-6 to TRBJ2-1; the D gene is possibly TRBD1 (6 bases). The CDR3 spans 15 residues. V dropped 2 bases and J dropped 6 bases, with 14 bases sitting between them. Germline V gives CDR1 SGHVS, CDR2 FNYEAQ. CDR3 bases: TGTGCCAGCAGCTTACTCTACCGAGGGGGCAATGAGCAGTTCTTC. This translates into CASSLLYRGGNEQFF.

The chain has TRBV27 and TRBJ2-7; possible D gene TRBD2, 6 bases. CDR1 is MNHEY, CDR2 SMNVEV, per germline (reference sequence). V was pared by 5 bases and J by 0 bases, with 14 bases between. CDR3 length: 15 amino acids. The CDR3 bases are TGTGCCAGCAGTGGAGGGATCTGGAGCTCCTACGAGCAGTACTTC. It codes for CASSGGIWSSYEQYF.

A single count supports this clone. The chain recombines TRBV7-3 with TRBJ2-2, with no clear D. With 0 bases removed from V and 3 bases from J, the gap between germline ends came to 11 bases. Germline loops: CDR1 SGHTA, CDR2 FQGTGA. The CDR3 has 16 residues. For the CDR3, the DNA is TGTGCCAGCAGCTTAACTTCCCATGCGGACACCGGGGAGCTGTTTTTT. It yields the protein CASSLTSHADTGELFF.

This clone has just one count. The chain combines TRBV18 with TRBJ2-5; 8 bases align to TRBD2. Germline V lookup: CDR1 KGHSH, CDR2 LQKENI. The CDR3 extends over 15 amino acids. V dropped 3 bases and J dropped 1; count of bases not matched to a gene: 4. CDR3 DNA sequence: TGTGCCAGCTCACCCCCGGCGGGAGGCCAAGAGACCCAGTACTTC. Its protein product is CASSPPAGGQETQYF. Combining the CDR3 with reference TRBV18 and TRBJ2-5 gives the whole variable domain NAGVMQNPRHLVRRRGQEARLRCSPMKGHSHVYWYRQLPEEGLKFMVYLQKENIIDESGMPKERFSAEFPKEGPSILRIQQVVRGDSAAYFCASSPPAGGQETQYFGPGTRLLVL.

This sequence joins TRBV29-1 and TRBJ2-5; TRBD2 might be the D (6 bases). Trimming took 7 bases from V and 4 from J, leaving 13 bases between them. The CDR3 totals 12 residues. Germline V gives CDR1 SQVTM, CDR2 ANQGSEA. CDR3 coding DNA: TGCAGCGCCCCCCAGGGAGGAGAGACCCAGTACTTC. Residues: CSAPQGGETQYF.

This chain joins TRBV7-2 and TRBJ1-4; 8 bases fit TRBD1. The trim removed 5 bases at V and 4 bases at J, leaving 6 bases unmatched. The CDR3 loop spans 15 amino acids. CDR1 SGHTA and CDR2 FQGNSA come from the germline V gene. CDR3: CASSDYRGVNEKLFF. CDR3 DNA sequence: TGTGCCAGCAGCGACTACAGGGGGGTTAATGAAAAACTGTTTTTT.

V is TRBV5-1 and J is TRBJ1-5, with D maybe TRBD1 (5 bases). Germline CDR1 SGHRS, CDR2 YFSETQ. CDR3 size: 15 residues. Trimming stripped 4 bases from V and 4 bases from J, with 15 bases between. The CDR3 DNA sequence: TGCGCCAGCAGCCCGGGACTCGGGGATAATCAGCCCCAGCATTTT. Translated: CASSPGLGDNQPQHF.

The chain is built from TRBV12-5 and TRBJ2-7; D is uncertain. The V gene's germline CDR1 is LGHNT and CDR2 FRNRAP. The CDR3 loop spans 15 amino acids. The V gene lost 1 base and the J gene lost 2 bases, with 12 bases spanning the gap. The CDR3 sequence: CASGLAKAGTYEQYF. The CDR3 DNA reads as TGTGCTAGTGGTTTGGCCAAGGCAGGCACCTACGAGCAGTACTTC.

The V gene is TRBV6-4, the J gene TRBJ2-5, with D perhaps matching TRBD2 (5 bases). Trimming removed 5 bases from V and 5 bases from J, with 21 bases in between. Germline V lookup: CDR1 MRHNA, CDR2 SNTAGT. The CDR3 is 16 residues long. CDR3 in amino acids: CASSSGTTARGETQYF. The CDR3 coding sequence is TGTGCCAGCAGTTCAGGCACAACCGCCCGCGGGGAGACCCAGTACTTC.

The gene calls are TRBV4-2 and TRBJ1-3, with D maybe TRBD1 (6 bases). Trimming left V 0 bases short and J 0 bases short, with 18 bases between. Germline CDR1 LGHNA, CDR2 YNFKEQ. The CDR3 covers 19 residues. The CDR3 nucleotides are TGTGCCAGCAGCCAAGAGGGGGCAGGGGTCAGATCCTCTGGAAACACCATATATTTT. Protein product: CASSQEGAGVRSSGNTIYF.

The chain links TRBV2 to TRBJ2-5; 7 bases line up with TRBD1. J was trimmed by 3 bases and V by 6 bases; bases with no gene match: 4. CDR3 length: 13 residues. Germline V gene data show CDR1 as SNHLY and CDR2 as FYNNEI. CDR3 bases: TGTGCCAGCAGCTGGGACAGAAAAGAGACCCAGTACTTC. Amino acid sequence: CASSWDRKETQYF.

CDR3 bases: TGTGCCAGCAGCCGAGGACAGACTATTGATAACTATGGCTACACCTTC. Its translation is CASSRGQTIDNYGYTF. The chain couples TRBV27 to TRBJ1-2; perhaps TRBD1 as D (6 bases). CDR1 and CDR2 (germline): MNHEY, SMNVEV (reference sequence). V was cut by 6 bases and J by 1 base, with 18 bases left in between. The CDR3 covers 16 residues.

The gene calls are TRBV14 and TRBJ1-2; D is undetermined. Germline V gene data show CDR1 as SGHDN and CDR2 as FVKESK. This CDR3 comprises 13 residues. V was pared by 1 base and J by 1 base, with 4 bases between. CDR3 in amino acids: CASSQGVNYGYTF. The CDR3 DNA reads as TGTGCCAGCAGCCAAGGAGTTAACTATGGCTACACCTTC.

This clone has just a few counts. The chain is built from TRBV28 and TRBJ1-4, with a possible D match to TRBD1 (5 bases). The germline V and J ends were trimmed by 7 bases and 13 bases, with 16 bases remaining between them. The length of the CDR3 is 12 residues. From germline, CDR1 is MDHEN and CDR2 SYDVKM. The CDR3 region has the DNA TGTGCCAGCACCGAGGAGGGAAGGGGACTGTTTTTT. Its protein is CASTEEGRGLFF.

This clone was seen a few times. The genes are TRBV5-6 and TRBJ1-4; TRBD1 agrees at 11 bases. CDR3 length: 16 amino acids. In germline, CDR1 is SGHDT, CDR2 YYEEEE. V lost 1 base to trimming and J lost 5 bases; unmatched junction nucleotides: 4. In nucleotides, the CDR3 is TGTGCCAGCAGCTTGCCCGGGACAGGGGGAAATGAAAAACTGTTTTTT. It translates to CASSLPGTGGNEKLFF.